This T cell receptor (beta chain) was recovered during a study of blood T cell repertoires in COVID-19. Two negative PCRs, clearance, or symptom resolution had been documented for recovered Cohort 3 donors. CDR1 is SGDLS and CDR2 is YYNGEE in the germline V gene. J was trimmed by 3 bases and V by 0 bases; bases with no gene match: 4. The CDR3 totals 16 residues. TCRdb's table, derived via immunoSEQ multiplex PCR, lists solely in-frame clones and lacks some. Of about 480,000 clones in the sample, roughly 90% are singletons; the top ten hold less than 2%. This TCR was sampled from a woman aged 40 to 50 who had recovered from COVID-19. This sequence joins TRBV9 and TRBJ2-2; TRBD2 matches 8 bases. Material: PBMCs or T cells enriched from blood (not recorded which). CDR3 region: CASSVAGAGDTGELFF. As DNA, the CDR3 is TGTGCCAGCAGCGTAGCGGGAGCGGGAGACACCGGGGAGCTGTTTTTT.